The next 6 T cell receptor beta chains were all read from a single sample in a study of blood T cell repertoires in COVID-19. The assay was immunoSEQ multiplex PCR, and TCRdb's table has in-frame clones only and misses some. Among about 310,000 clones listed, about 91% were seen once. What was sequenced was PBMCs or T cells enriched from blood (not recorded which). The receptors here all came from a woman aged 40-49 years who had recovered from COVID-19.

The sample holds a few counts of this clone. V usage is TRBV18 and J usage is TRBJ2-2; 9 nucleotides line up with TRBD1. The CDR3 has 14 amino acids. Trimming at V came to 2 bases and at J to 7 bases, leaving 2 bases not matched to a gene. In germline, CDR1 is KGHSH, CDR2 LQKENI. CDR3 protein: CASSPRTGVGELFF. The DNA for the CDR3 is TGTGCCAGCTCACCAAGGACAGGGGTCGGGGAGCTGTTTTTT.

The genes are TRBV7-9 and TRBJ2-2; 10 bases align to TRBD1. The J segment lost 0 bases and the V segment lost 2 bases, leaving 3 bases of the junction unmatched. The CDR3 has 17 amino acids. Germline loops: CDR1 SEHNR, CDR2 FQNEAQ (reference sequence). The CDR3 region has the DNA TGTGCCAGCAGCTTATGGGACAGGGGTGCGAACACCGGGGAGCTGTTTTTT. Residues: CASSLWDRGANTGELFF.

This rearrangement joins TRBV11-2 to TRBJ1-1, with D unclear. The ends were cut back, 3 bases at V and 4 bases at J, with 15 bases in the middle. The CDR3 covers 15 residues. CDR1 and CDR2 from the germline V gene are SGHAT and FQNNGV. CDR3 protein: CASSLALLGGTEAFF. DNA of the CDR3: TGTGCCAGCAGCTTGGCTCTCTTGGGAGGCACTGAAGCTTTCTTT.

The rearrangement uses TRBV11-3 and TRBJ1-1; TRBD1 agrees at 8 bases. This CDR3 comprises 13 residues. The V gene end was trimmed by 4 bases and the J gene end by 7 bases; junction bases not matched to a gene: 5. Germline V gene lookup returns CDR1 SGHNT and CDR2 YENEEA. The CDR3 loop is CASSSGQGVEAFF. CDR3 DNA: TGTGCCAGCAGCTCCGGACAGGGCGTTGAAGCTTTCTTT.

The chain employs TRBV7-9 and TRBJ2-5; the match to TRBD2 covers 13 bases. CDR1 and CDR2 (germline): SEHNR, FQNEAQ (reference sequence). V was clipped by 5 bases and J by 0 bases; unmatched bases: 3. The CDR3 is 16 amino acids. The CDR3 DNA sequence: TGTGCCAGCAGCCCGGGACTAGCGGGAAACCAAGAGACCCAGTACTTC. Translation: CASSPGLAGNQETQYF.

The gene calls are TRBV4-1 and TRBJ2-7; the D gene is possibly TRBD1 (6 bases). V lost 2 bases and J lost 2, with 13 bases in between. The CDR3 is made up of 15 amino acids. Germline V gene lookup returns CDR1 MGHRA and CDR2 YSYEKL. DNA of the CDR3: TGCGCCAGCAGCCAAAATGGGGGCTCACCCTACGAGCAGTACTTC. Encoded protein: CASSQNGGSPYEQYF.